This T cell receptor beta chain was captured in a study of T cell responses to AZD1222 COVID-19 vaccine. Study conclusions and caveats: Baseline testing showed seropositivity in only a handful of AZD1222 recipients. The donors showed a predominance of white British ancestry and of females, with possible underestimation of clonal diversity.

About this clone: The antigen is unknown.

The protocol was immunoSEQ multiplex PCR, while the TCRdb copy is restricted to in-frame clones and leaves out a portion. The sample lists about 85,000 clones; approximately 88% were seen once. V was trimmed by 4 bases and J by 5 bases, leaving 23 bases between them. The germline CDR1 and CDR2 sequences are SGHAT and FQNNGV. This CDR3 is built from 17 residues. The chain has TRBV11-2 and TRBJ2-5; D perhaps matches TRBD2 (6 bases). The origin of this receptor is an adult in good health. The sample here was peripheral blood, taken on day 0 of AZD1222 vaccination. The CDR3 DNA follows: TGTGCCAGCAGCTCTCTATTGCCGGGACTCCCAGGGGAGACCCAGTACTTC. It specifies CASSSLLPGLPGETQYF.